This entry concerns a single T cell receptor beta chain. Germline CDR1 and CDR2: LGHNA and YSLEER. The CDR3 loop spans 14 amino acids. The junction had 3 bases not matched to a gene; V was cut back by 4 bases and J by 4 bases. This sample is part of a study of beta chain features in type 1 diabetes. Expressed TCRB transcripts were sequenced, since all the RNA that had been isolated was reverse transcribed. Repertoires were generated with immunoSEQ multiplex PCR, while TCRdb's copy carries only in-frame clones and drops some. The sample carries 680,000 or so clones, roughly 15% recorded once. The V and J genes are TRBV4-3 and TRBJ2-1; TRBD2 matches at 8 bases. The sequencing input was naive CD4+ T cells from blood. This receptor was identified in a man aged 18-30 years in good health. The CDR3 protein is CASSPREGYNEQFF. In DNA form, the CDR3 reads TGCGCCAGCAGCCCACGGGAGGGGTACAATGAGCAGTTCTTC.